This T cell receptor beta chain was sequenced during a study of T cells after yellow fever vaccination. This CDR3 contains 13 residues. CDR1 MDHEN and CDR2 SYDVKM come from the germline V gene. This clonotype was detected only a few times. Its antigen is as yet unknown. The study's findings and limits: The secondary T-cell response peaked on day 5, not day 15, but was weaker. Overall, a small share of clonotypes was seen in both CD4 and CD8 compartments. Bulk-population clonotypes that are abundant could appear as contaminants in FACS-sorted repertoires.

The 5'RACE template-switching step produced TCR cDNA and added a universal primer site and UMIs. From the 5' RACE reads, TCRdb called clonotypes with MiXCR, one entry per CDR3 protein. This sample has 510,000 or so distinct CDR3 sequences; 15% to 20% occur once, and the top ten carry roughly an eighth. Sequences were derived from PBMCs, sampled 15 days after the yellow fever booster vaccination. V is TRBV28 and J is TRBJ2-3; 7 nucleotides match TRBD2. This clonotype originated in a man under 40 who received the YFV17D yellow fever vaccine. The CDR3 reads CALREAGLDTQYF. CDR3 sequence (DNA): TGTGCTCTCCGGGAGGCGGGATTAGATACGCAGTATTTT. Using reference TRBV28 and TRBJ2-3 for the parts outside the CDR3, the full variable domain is DVKVTQSSRYLVKRTGEKVFLECVQDMDHENMFWYRQDPGLGLRLIYFSYDVKMKEKGDIPEGYSVSREKKERFSLILESASTNQTSMYLCALREAGLDTQYFGPGTRLTVL.